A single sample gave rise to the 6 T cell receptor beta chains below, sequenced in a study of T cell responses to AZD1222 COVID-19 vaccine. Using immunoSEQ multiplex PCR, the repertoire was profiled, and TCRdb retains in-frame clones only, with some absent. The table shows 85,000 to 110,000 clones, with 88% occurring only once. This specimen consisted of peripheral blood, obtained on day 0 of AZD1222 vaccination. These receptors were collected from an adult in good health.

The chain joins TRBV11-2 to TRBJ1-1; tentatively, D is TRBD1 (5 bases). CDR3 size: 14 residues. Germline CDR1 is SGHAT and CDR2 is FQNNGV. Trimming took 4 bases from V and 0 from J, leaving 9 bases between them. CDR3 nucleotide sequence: TGTGCCAGCAGCTCTAGGGGAATGAACACTGAAGCTTTCTTT. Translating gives CASSSRGMNTEAFF.

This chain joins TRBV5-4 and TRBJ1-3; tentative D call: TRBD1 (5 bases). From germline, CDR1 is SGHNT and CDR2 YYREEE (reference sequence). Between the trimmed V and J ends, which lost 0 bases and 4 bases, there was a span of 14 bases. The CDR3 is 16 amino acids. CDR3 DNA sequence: TGTGCCAGCAGCTTGGATCAGGGTACAAGAGGAAACACCATATATTTT. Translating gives CASSLDQGTRGNTIYF.

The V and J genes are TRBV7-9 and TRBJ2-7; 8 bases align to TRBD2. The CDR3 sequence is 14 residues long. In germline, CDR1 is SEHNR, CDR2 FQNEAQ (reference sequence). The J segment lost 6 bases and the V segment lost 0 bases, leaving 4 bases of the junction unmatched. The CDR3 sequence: CASSLAGLEVEQYF. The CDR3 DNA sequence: TGTGCCAGCAGCTTAGCGGGACTAGAGGTCGAGCAGTACTTC.

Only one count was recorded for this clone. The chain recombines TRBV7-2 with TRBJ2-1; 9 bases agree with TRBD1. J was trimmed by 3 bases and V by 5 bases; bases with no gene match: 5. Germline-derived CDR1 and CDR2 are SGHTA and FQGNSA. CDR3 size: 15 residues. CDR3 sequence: CASSPPGQGYNEQFF. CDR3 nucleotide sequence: TGTGCCAGCAGCCCGCCGGGACAGGGCTACAATGAGCAGTTCTTC.

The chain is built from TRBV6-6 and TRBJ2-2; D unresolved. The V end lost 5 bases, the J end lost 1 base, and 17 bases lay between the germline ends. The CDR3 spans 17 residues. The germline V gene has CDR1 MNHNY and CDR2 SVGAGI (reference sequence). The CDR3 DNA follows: TGTGCCAGCAGTCTCCAACCTAAAAGGATGAACACCGGGGAGCTGTTTTTT. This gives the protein CASSLQPKRMNTGELFF.

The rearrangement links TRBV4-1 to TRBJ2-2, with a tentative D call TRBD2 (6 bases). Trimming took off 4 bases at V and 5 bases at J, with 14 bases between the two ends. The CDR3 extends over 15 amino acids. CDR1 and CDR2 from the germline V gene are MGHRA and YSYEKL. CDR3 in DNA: TGCGCCAGCAGCCGTCCGGCCGGGGGAACCGGGGAGCTGTTTTTT. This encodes CASSRPAGGTGELFF.